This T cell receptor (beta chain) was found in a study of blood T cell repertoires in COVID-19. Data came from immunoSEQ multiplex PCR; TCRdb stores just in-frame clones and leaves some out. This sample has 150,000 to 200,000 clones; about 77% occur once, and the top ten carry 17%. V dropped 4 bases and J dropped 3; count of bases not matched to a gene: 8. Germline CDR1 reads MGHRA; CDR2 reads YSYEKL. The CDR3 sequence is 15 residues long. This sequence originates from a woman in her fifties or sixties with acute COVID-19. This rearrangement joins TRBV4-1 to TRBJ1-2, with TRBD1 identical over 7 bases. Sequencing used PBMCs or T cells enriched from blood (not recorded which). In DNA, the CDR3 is TGCGCCAGCAGCCTTACAGGGGACTCATACTATGGCTACACCTTC. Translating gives CASSLTGDSYYGYTF.